This T cell receptor beta chain was sequenced in a study of T cell responses to AZD1222 COVID-19 vaccine. With 7 bases removed from V and 4 bases from J, the gap between germline ends came to 14 bases. The length of the CDR3 is 14 residues. Germline V lookup: CDR1 MDHEN, CDR2 SYDVKM. Study results and caveats: Researchers report vaccine-associated CD4 TCRs spanning spike, with dominance at 160-218 and 743-854. The breadth and depth of Spike-specific TCRs increased once two AZD1222 doses had been given.

On this clone: Its antigen is currently unknown.

It was second doses at about 4 or about 12 weeks that were pooled. The data were produced by immunoSEQ multiplex PCR, yet TCRdb's version contains in-frame clones alone and is incomplete. Among approximately 150,000 clones listed, around 91% were seen once. The source is an adult who received the AZD1222 COVID-19 vaccine. This sequence joins TRBV28 and TRBJ1-3; no clear D. The material was peripheral blood, obtained 28 days after the second AZD1222 dose. The CDR3, as DNA: TGTGCCAGCAACCCCGGTGGGGTAGGAAACACCATATATTTT. Translated: CASNPGGVGNTIYF. Complete variable domain (other parts from reference TRBV28 and TRBJ1-3): DVKVTQSSRYLVKRTGEKVFLECVQDMDHENMFWYRQDPGLGLRLIYFSYDVKMKEKGDIPEGYSVSREKKERFSLILESASTNQTSMYLCASNPGGVGNTIYFGEGSWLTVV.